The TCR beta chain described here comes from a study of cytomegalovirus exposure and HLA in healthy donors. This PCR relied on a set of 60 Vbeta primers and 13 Jbeta primers. Here immunoSEQ multiplex PCR was the method, and the copy in TCRdb shows in-frame clones only, minus some. The table includes around 130,000 clones, around four fifths detected once. Trimming removed 5 bases at V and 6 bases at J, with 7 bases between. The CDR3 runs 12 residues. Germline CDR1 reads SGHAT; CDR2 reads FQDESV (reference sequence). The chain couples TRBV11-1 to TRBJ2-2; D remains unclear. The sequenced sample was PBMCs. The clonotype originates from a woman between 35 and 50 years old in good health and CMV-seropositive. Written as DNA, the CDR3 is TGTGCCAGCAGCCCACAATCCGGGGAGCTGTTTTTT. This translates into CASSPQSGELFF.